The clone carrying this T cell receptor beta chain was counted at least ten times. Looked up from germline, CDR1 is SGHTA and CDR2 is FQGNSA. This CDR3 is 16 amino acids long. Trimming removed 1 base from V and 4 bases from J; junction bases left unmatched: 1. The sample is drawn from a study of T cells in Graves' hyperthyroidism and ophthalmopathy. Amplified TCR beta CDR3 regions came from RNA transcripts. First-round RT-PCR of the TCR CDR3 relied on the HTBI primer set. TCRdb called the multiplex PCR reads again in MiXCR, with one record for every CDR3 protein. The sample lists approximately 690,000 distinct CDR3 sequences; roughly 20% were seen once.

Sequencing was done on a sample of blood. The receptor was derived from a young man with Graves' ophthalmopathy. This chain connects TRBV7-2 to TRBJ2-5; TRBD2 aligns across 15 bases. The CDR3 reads CASSLEGLAGGETQYF. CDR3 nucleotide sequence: TGTGCCAGCAGCTTAGAGGGACTAGCGGGAGGAGAGACCCAGTACTTC.